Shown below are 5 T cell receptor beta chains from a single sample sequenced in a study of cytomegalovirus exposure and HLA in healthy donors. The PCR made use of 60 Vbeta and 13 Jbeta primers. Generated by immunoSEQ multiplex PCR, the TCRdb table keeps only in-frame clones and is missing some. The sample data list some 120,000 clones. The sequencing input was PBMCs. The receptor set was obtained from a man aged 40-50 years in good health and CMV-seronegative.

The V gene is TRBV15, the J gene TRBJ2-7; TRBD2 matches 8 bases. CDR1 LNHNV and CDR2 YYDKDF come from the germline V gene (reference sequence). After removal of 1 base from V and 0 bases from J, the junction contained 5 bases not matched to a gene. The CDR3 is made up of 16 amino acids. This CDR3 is CATSRAAREASYEQYF. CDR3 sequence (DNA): TGTGCCACCAGCAGAGCGGCGCGGGAGGCCTCCTACGAGCAGTACTTC.

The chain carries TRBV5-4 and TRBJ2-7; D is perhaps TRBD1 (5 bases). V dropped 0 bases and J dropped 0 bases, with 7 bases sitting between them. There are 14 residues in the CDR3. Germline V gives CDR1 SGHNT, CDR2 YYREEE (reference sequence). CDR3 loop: CASSLEGNSYEQYF. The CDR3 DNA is TGTGCCAGCAGCTTGGAGGGGAACTCCTACGAGCAGTACTTC.

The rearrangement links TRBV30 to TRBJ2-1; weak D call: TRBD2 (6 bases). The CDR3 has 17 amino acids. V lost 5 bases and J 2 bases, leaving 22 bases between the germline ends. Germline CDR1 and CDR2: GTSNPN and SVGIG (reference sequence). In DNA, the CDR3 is TGTGCCTGGGGGGGGATAAGAATCGGGAGCGCCTACAATGAGCAGTTCTTC. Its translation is CAWGGIRIGSAYNEQFF.

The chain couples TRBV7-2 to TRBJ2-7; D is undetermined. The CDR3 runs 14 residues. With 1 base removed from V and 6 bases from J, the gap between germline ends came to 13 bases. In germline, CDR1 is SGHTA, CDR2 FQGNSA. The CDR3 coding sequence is TGTGCCAGCAGCTTAGTCTCTCAGATGGCCGAGCAGTACTTC. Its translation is CASSLVSQMAEQYF.

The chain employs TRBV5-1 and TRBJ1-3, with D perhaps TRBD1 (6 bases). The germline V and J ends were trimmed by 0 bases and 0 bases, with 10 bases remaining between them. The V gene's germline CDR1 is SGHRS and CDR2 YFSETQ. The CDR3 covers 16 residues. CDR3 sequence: CASSLAGVLSGNTIYF. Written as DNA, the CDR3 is TGCGCCAGCAGCTTGGCAGGGGTACTCTCTGGAAACACCATATATTTT.